Listed below are T cell receptor beta chains from one sample, sequenced in a study of response to subunit inactivated influenza vaccine. TCRdb processed the RT-PCR reads anew with MiXCR; each CDR3 protein has one entry. This sample has 490,000 or so distinct CDR3 sequences, with approximately 7.6% found just once. The sequences come from PBMCs from blood, collected less than 30 months after vaccination. These TCRs come from a man in his fifties or sixties who received an inactivated influenza vaccine. Both conserved end residues are part of each CDR3. The D gene is left open where the match is weak. The size of a clone is reported for some rows only, either as once, few or many, or as a class for expanded clones.

TRBV18	15	.	few	TRBJ2-1	TGTGCCAGCTCACCACCTGGCACCCTTTACAATGAGCAGTTCTTC	CASSPPGTLYNEQFF
TRBV28	11	.	many	TRBJ1-2	TGTGCCAGCAGTGGGGTCCATGGCTACACCTTC	CASSGVHGYTF
TRBV4-3	13	TRBD1	many	TRBJ2-7	TGCGCCAGCAGCCCTACAGGGGGCTTGGCGCAGTACTTC	CASSPTGGLAQYF
TRBV3-1	11	.	many	TRBJ1-2	TGTGCCAGCAGCCGCGGATATGGCTACACCTTC	CASSRGYGYTF
TRBV11-3	14	TRBD1	few	TRBJ2-2	TGTGCCAGCAGCCGGGACAGGTGGAGCGGGGAGCTGTTTTTT	CASSRDRWSGELFF
TRBV10-3	18	TRBD2	.	TRBJ2-2	TGTGCCATCAGTGAGTTTAATAGCGGGGGCCGGAACACCGGGGAGCTGTTTTTT	CAISEFNSGGRNTGELFF
TRBV7-2	14	TRBD1	few	TRBJ1-1	TGTGCCAGCAGCACAGGGGCAACTTACACTGAAGCTTTCTTT	CASSTGATYTEAFF
TRBV29-1	13	.	.	TRBJ2-1	TGCAGCGCGTTAATCCGGACTGACAATGAGCAGTTCTTC	CSALIRTDNEQFF
TRBV12-3/TRBV12-4	16	TRBD1	.	TRBJ1-5	TGTGCCAGCAGTCGAACAGGGGTCTCGGTCAATCAGCCCCAGCATTTT	CASSRTGVSVNQPQHF
TRBV27	16	.	few	TRBJ1-5	TGTGCCAGCAGTTTATTGCCGCTCGGCAGCAATCAGCCCCAGCATTTT	CASSLLPLGSNQPQHF
TRBV20-1	14	.	.	TRBJ1-1	TGCAGTGCTAGGCGAGGACATGGGAACACTGAAGCTTTCTTT	CSARRGHGNTEAFF
TRBV3-1	16	TRBD2	few	TRBJ2-3	TGTGCCAGCAGCCGACTCAAGGGAGGGCCAACAGATACGCAGTATTTT	CASSRLKGGPTDTQYF
TRBV20-1	12	.	few	TRBJ2-5	TGCAGTGCTACCCGGGGAGAAGAGACCCAGTACTTC	CSATRGEETQYF
TRBV4-1	15	.	few	TRBJ2-1	TGCGCCAGCAGCCAACACGGGACTCTCTACAATGAGCAGTTCTTC	CASSQHGTLYNEQFF
TRBV27	15	.	.	TRBJ1-4	TGTGCAAGCAGTCCTCTGCTGGGCCCTAATGAAAAACTGTTTTTT	CASSPLLGPNEKLFF
TRBV11-3	15	.	few	TRBJ2-1	TGTGCCAGCAGCCCTCAGACAGGAGCTAACAATGAGCAGTTCTTC	CASSPQTGANNEQFF
TRBV29-1	14	TRBD2	.	TRBJ2-1	TGCAGCGTTGGGATAGCGGGGGGGCGAAATGAGCAGTTCTTC	CSVGIAGGRNEQFF
TRBV6-1	13	TRBD1	few	TRBJ2-1	TGTGCCAGCCAAACACCGACAGGGGCTGAGCAGTTCTTC	CASQTPTGAEQFF
TRBV13	15	TRBD2	many	TRBJ2-1	TGTGCCAGCAGCCAGCCGGGACTAGCGGACAATGAGCAGTTCTTC	CASSQPGLADNEQFF
TRBV20-1	14	.	few	TRBJ1-5	TGCAGTGCTAGTAAGACTGTTAGCAATCAGCCCCAGCATTTT	CSASKTVSNQPQHF
TRBV20-1	14	.	.	TRBJ2-6	TGCAGTGCTACCGGAATCTCTGGGGCCAACGTCCTGACTTTC	CSATGISGANVLTF
TRBV18	14	.	many	TRBJ2-7	TGTGCCAGCTCACCACAAGGAGGGGGCATCGAGCAGTACTTC	CASSPQGGGIEQYF